Presented here are 12 T cell receptor beta chains from one specimen sequenced in a study of blood T cell repertoires in COVID-19. The protocol was immunoSEQ multiplex PCR, while the TCRdb copy is restricted to in-frame clones and leaves out a portion. Seen here are under 250,000 clones, 82% observed once, and the top ten hold less than 15%. The sequenced sample was peripheral blood. The receptors derive from a woman in her forties with acute or convalescent COVID-19.

The J gene is TRBJ1-2, the V gene TRBV25-1; 10 nucleotides line up with TRBD1. The CDR3 totals 14 residues. V shed 8 bases, J shed 9 bases, and the junction held 12 bases outside the gene matches. The germline gives CDR1 MGHDK, CDR2 SYGVNS. For the CDR3, the DNA is TGTGCCAGCCGTGCTGACAGGGGGCAAATAAGCTACACCTTC. It translates to CASRADRGQISYTF.

The CDR3 here is CASRSTGVDDEQYF. CDR3 nucleotide sequence: TGTGCCAGCAGATCGACAGGGGTTGACGACGAGCAGTACTTC. This chain uses TRBV7-9 with TRBJ2-7; 8 positions agree with TRBD1. The germline V gene encodes CDR1 SEHNR and CDR2 FQNEAQ (reference sequence). The CDR3 covers 14 residues. With 6 bases clipped from V and 5 bases from J, the junction kept 9 bases outside the gene matches.

This clone occurred once. The chain has TRBV2 and TRBJ2-1; 7 nucleotides align to TRBD1. J gave up 6 bases and V 6 bases, and 5 bases lay outside the gene matches. Per germline, CDR1 SNHLY and CDR2 FYNNEI. This CDR3 has 13 amino acids. CDR3 nucleotide sequence: TGTGCCAGCAGCGCGACAGGGACCAATGAGCAGTTCTTC. This encodes CASSATGTNEQFF.

The gene calls are TRBV12-5 and TRBJ2-2, with 9 bases matching TRBD1. The J segment lost 5 bases and the V segment lost 4 bases, leaving 5 bases of the junction unmatched. The CDR3 is 15 residues long. Per germline, CDR1 LGHNT and CDR2 FRNRAP. CDR3 sequence: CASGSGQGKTGELFF. In DNA, the CDR3 is TGTGCTAGTGGTTCTGGACAGGGGAAGACCGGGGAGCTGTTTTTT.

The rearrangement joins TRBV4-1 to TRBJ2-7; 10 positions match TRBD1. This CDR3 region has 15 residues. The germline V gene has CDR1 MGHRA and CDR2 YSYEKL. V lost 3 bases and J lost 3; bases outside the gene matches: 5. CDR3 region: CASSQGTGEDYEQYF. The CDR3 DNA is TGCGCCAGCAGCCAGGGGACAGGGGAGGACTACGAGCAGTACTTC.

The J gene is TRBJ2-2, the V gene TRBV5-4; unclear D gene. This CDR3 has 12 residues. Trimming shortened V by 4 bases and J by 7 bases, and 8 bases separated the two germline ends. CDR1 is SGHNT and CDR2 is YYREEE in the germline V gene (reference sequence). CDR3 region: CASSLYYGELFF. The DNA for the CDR3 is TGTGCCAGCAGCCTCTATTACGGGGAGCTGTTTTTT.

The rearrangement links TRBV14 to TRBJ1-3; tentatively, D is TRBD1 (6 bases). V lost 4 bases to trimming and J lost 0 bases, with 19 bases between them. CDR1 and CDR2 from the germline V gene are SGHDN and FVKESK. The CDR3 is 18 amino acids. This chain's CDR3 is CASSRITGNSLSGNTIYF. CDR3 in DNA: TGTGCCAGCAGCCGGATAACAGGGAACAGCCTCTCTGGAAACACCATATATTTT.

This sequence joins TRBV12-5 and TRBJ2-1; 9 nucleotides agree with TRBD1. CDR1 is LGHNT, CDR2 FRNRAP, per germline. V shed 1 base, J shed 8 bases, and the junction held 12 bases outside the gene matches. The CDR3 sequence is 17 residues long. The CDR3 DNA sequence: TGTGCTAGTGGTTTGGCCGGGGTGGGGACAGGGTGGCATGAGCAGTTCTTC. Translation: CASGLAGVGTGWHEQFF.

The chain carries TRBV5-5 and TRBJ1-1, with 8 nucleotides matching TRBD1. Germline V CDR1 and CDR2: SGHKS, YYEKEE (reference sequence). CDR3 length: 16 amino acids. V trimming: 3 bases; J trimming: 0 bases; junction bases outside the gene matches: 7. CDR3 nucleotides: TGTGCCAGCAGCTATTCAGGGGGCGCCATGAACACTGAAGCTTTCTTT. It translates to CASSYSGGAMNTEAFF.

The chain employs TRBV9 and TRBJ2-7, with 9 nucleotides matching TRBD1. Losses at the gene ends were 4 bases for V and 0 bases for J; bases not matched to a gene: 8. Germline values: CDR1 SGDLS, CDR2 YYNGEE. There are 16 residues in the CDR3. The chain's CDR3 is CASSPGPGQGSYEQYF. CDR3 nucleotide sequence: TGTGCCAGCAGCCCCGGCCCGGGACAGGGCTCCTACGAGCAGTACTTC.

CDR3 residues: CASSLLGGNEQFF. The CDR3 DNA is TGTGCCAGCAGCTTATTGGGGGGCAATGAGCAGTTCTTC. This chain links TRBV7-8 with TRBJ2-1; D is perhaps TRBD2 (6 bases). The CDR3 totals 13 residues. The V end was cut by 2 bases, the J end by 6 bases, with 8 bases between. Germline assignment: CDR1 SGHVS and CDR2 FQNEAQ.

The chain combines TRBV7-9 with TRBJ2-7, with D possibly being TRBD1 (7 bases). From germline, CDR1 is SEHNR and CDR2 FQNEAQ (reference sequence). V lost 0 bases and J lost 5, with 14 bases in between. This CDR3 has 15 amino acids. The CDR3 loop reads CASSLAWGRGDEQYF. The CDR3 coding sequence is TGTGCCAGCAGCTTAGCATGGGGCAGGGGGGACGAGCAGTACTTC.